This is a list of T cell receptor beta chains from one sample in a study of cytomegalovirus exposure and HLA in healthy donors. Clones were sequenced by immunoSEQ multiplex PCR, and TCRdb holds only the in-frame ones, with some missing. The sample has 150,000 to 200,000 clones, about 86% seen once. The sample consisted of PBMCs. The source of these receptors is a woman between 18 and 29 years old in good health and CMV-seropositive. The CDR3 runs from the conserved cysteine through the conserved F or W. Fields, in order: V gene, clone size, J gene, D gene, CDR3 protein, CDR3 DNA. A D gene is named only where the DNA matches it firmly. Some rows have no size entry. The others give once, few or many, or a class for an expanded clone.

v_call: TRBV29-1
clone_size: few
j_call: TRBJ2-2
d_call: NA
cdr3_aa: CSARDAGVNTGELFF
cdr3_nt: TGCAGCGCTCGGGACGCAGGGGTGAACACCGGGGAGCTGTTTTTT

v_call: TRBV29-1
clone_size: NA
j_call: TRBJ1-2
d_call: TRBD1
cdr3_aa: CSVATGADGYTF
cdr3_nt: TGCAGCGTGGCGACAGGGGCGGATGGCTACACCTTC

v_call: TRBV29-1
clone_size: NA
j_call: TRBJ2-1
d_call: TRBD2
cdr3_aa: CSGTPGLALYNEQFF
cdr3_nt: TGCAGCGGCACCCCGGGACTAGCGCTCTACAATGAGCAGTTCTTC

v_call: TRBV7-9
clone_size: NA
j_call: TRBJ1-1
d_call: TRBD1
cdr3_aa: CSSSHPDAGGNTEAFF
cdr3_nt: TGTTCCAGCAGCCATCCGGACGCAGGGGGAAACACTGAAGCTTTCTTT

v_call: TRBV11-2
clone_size: NA
j_call: TRBJ2-3
d_call: TRBD2
cdr3_aa: CASSLGVASGGRDTDTQYF
cdr3_nt: TGTGCCAGCAGCTTAGGGGTAGCGAGCGGGGGGCGTGACACAGATACGCAGTATTTT

v_call: TRBV11-2
clone_size: NA
j_call: TRBJ2-7
d_call: TRBD1
cdr3_aa: CASSSTGAPYEQYF
cdr3_nt: TGTGCCAGCAGCTCGACAGGGGCGCCCTACGAGCAGTACTTC

v_call: TRBV5-1
clone_size: once
j_call: TRBJ2-1
d_call: TRBD2
cdr3_aa: CASSLQRGVYNEQFF
cdr3_nt: TGCGCCAGCAGCCTACAGCGGGGGGTATACAATGAGCAGTTCTTC

v_call: TRBV19
clone_size: NA
j_call: TRBJ2-5
d_call: TRBD2
cdr3_aa: CAREERGPSSETQYF
cdr3_nt: TGTGCCAGAGAAGAGCGGGGGCCCTCGTCAGAGACCCAGTACTTC

v_call: TRBV5-6
clone_size: NA
j_call: TRBJ1-2
d_call: TRBD1
cdr3_aa: CASSLVGQGLLYGYTF
cdr3_nt: TGTGCCAGCAGCTTGGTCGGACAGGGTTTACTCTATGGCTACACCTTC

v_call: TRBV29-1
clone_size: NA
j_call: TRBJ1-3
d_call: NA
cdr3_aa: CSGMDRSSGNTIYF
cdr3_nt: TGCAGCGGGATGGACAGAAGCTCTGGAAACACCATATATTTT

v_call: TRBV2
clone_size: once
j_call: TRBJ1-3
d_call: NA
cdr3_aa: CASSEVLSPGVSGNTIYF
cdr3_nt: TGTGCCAGCAGTGAAGTACTAAGTCCCGGGGTTTCTGGAAACACCATATATTTT

v_call: TRBV7-9
clone_size: NA
j_call: TRBJ1-2
d_call: NA
cdr3_aa: CSSTTVYGYTF
cdr3_nt: TGTTCCAGCACCACAGTCTATGGCTACACCTTC

v_call: TRBV11-2
clone_size: NA
j_call: TRBJ1-5
d_call: TRBD1
cdr3_aa: CASSLDSGQGTQPQHF
cdr3_nt: TGTGCCAGCAGCTTAGATTCGGGACAGGGAACTCAGCCCCAGCATTTT

v_call: TRBV6-1
clone_size: once
j_call: TRBJ1-4
d_call: NA
cdr3_aa: CASRLDRATNEKLFF
cdr3_nt: TGTGCCAGCAGGTTGGACAGAGCAACTAATGAAAAACTGTTTTTT

v_call: TRBV14
clone_size: NA
j_call: TRBJ2-5
d_call: NA
cdr3_aa: CASSQAGWETQYF
cdr3_nt: TGTGCCAGCAGCCAAGCGGGATGGGAGACCCAGTACTTC

v_call: TRBV28
clone_size: few
j_call: TRBJ1-5
d_call: NA
cdr3_aa: CASSPAGAGSNQPQHF
cdr3_nt: TGTGCCAGCAGCCCCGCTGGCGCGGGGAGCAATCAGCCCCAGCATTTT

v_call: TRBV29-1
clone_size: NA
j_call: TRBJ1-2
d_call: NA
cdr3_aa: CSDQGVSYGYTF
cdr3_nt: TGCAGCGATCAGGGTGTGTCCTATGGCTACACCTTC

v_call: TRBV30
clone_size: NA
j_call: TRBJ1-3
d_call: NA
cdr3_aa: CAWSRPSGNTIYF
cdr3_nt: TGTGCCTGGAGCAGGCCGTCTGGAAACACCATATATTTT

v_call: TRBV19
clone_size: few
j_call: TRBJ1-2
d_call: NA
cdr3_aa: CASSDGADQGGYTF
cdr3_nt: TGTGCCAGTAGCGACGGGGCAGACCAGGGGGGCTACACCTTC

v_call: TRBV7-2
clone_size: NA
j_call: TRBJ2-5
d_call: NA
cdr3_aa: CASSSSPGLGRTQYF
cdr3_nt: TGTGCCAGCAGCTCATCCCCCGGACTTGGGAGGACCCAGTACTTC

v_call: TRBV11-3
clone_size: NA
j_call: TRBJ2-1
d_call: NA
cdr3_aa: CASSLYTAFGNEQFF
cdr3_nt: TGTGCCAGCAGCTTATACACAGCCTTCGGCAATGAGCAGTTCTTC

v_call: TRBV7-2
clone_size: NA
j_call: TRBJ2-1
d_call: NA
cdr3_aa: CASSTNAQGNEQFF
cdr3_nt: TGTGCCAGCAGCACTAACGCACAGGGTAATGAGCAGTTCTTC

v_call: TRBV14
clone_size: NA
j_call: TRBJ2-1
d_call: TRBD1
cdr3_aa: CASSQPPGQGVVEQFF
cdr3_nt: TGTGCCAGCAGCCAACCCCCGGGACAGGGGGTGGTTGAGCAGTTCTTC

v_call: TRBV7-9
clone_size: NA
j_call: TRBJ1-4
d_call: TRBD1
cdr3_aa: CASSSRTGQTPNEKLFF
cdr3_nt: TGTGCCAGCAGCTCGAGGACAGGGCAAACCCCAAATGAAAAACTGTTTTTT

v_call: TRBV9
clone_size: once
j_call: TRBJ2-3
d_call: TRBD2
cdr3_aa: CASSTTSGRTDTQYF
cdr3_nt: TGTGCCAGCAGTACGACTAGCGGACGCACAGATACGCAGTATTTT

v_call: TRBV5-6
clone_size: NA
j_call: TRBJ1-1
d_call: NA
cdr3_aa: CASSYDRGVAFF
cdr3_nt: TGTGCCAGCAGTTATGACCGGGGAGTAGCTTTCTTT

v_call: TRBV19
clone_size: NA
j_call: TRBJ1-2
d_call: TRBD1
cdr3_aa: CASSMPRGIYGYTF
cdr3_nt: TGTGCCAGTAGTATGCCCAGGGGGATCTATGGCTACACCTTC

v_call: TRBV28
clone_size: NA
j_call: TRBJ1-1
d_call: TRBD1
cdr3_aa: CASSLPLAPGQEKNTEAFF
cdr3_nt: TGTGCCAGCAGTTTACCTCTCGCGCCGGGACAGGAGAAGAACACTGAAGCTTTCTTT

v_call: TRBV11-2
clone_size: few
j_call: TRBJ1-1
d_call: TRBD1
cdr3_aa: CASSRSGTGGIEAFF
cdr3_nt: TGTGCCAGCAGCCGATCCGGGACAGGGGGCATTGAAGCTTTCTTT

v_call: TRBV27
clone_size: NA
j_call: TRBJ2-5
d_call: NA
cdr3_aa: CASQGLGETQYF
cdr3_nt: TGTGCCAGCCAGGGGTTAGGGGAGACCCAGTACTTC

v_call: TRBV27
clone_size: NA
j_call: TRBJ2-2
d_call: NA
cdr3_aa: CASKMGPYWPSSEGELFF
cdr3_nt: TGTGCCAGCAAAATGGGCCCTTATTGGCCCTCCTCTGAAGGGGAGCTGTTTTTT

v_call: TRBV19
clone_size: NA
j_call: TRBJ2-7
d_call: TRBD1
cdr3_aa: CASSRTGGNYEQYF
cdr3_nt: TGTGCCAGTAGCCGGACAGGGGGCAACTACGAGCAGTACTTC

v_call: TRBV6-8
clone_size: NA
j_call: TRBJ1-6
d_call: NA
cdr3_aa: CASSYCPTYYNSPLHF
cdr3_nt: TGTGCCAGCAGTTACTGTCCCACTTACTATAATTCACCCCTCCACTTT

v_call: TRBV6-1
clone_size: NA
j_call: TRBJ2-2
d_call: NA
cdr3_aa: CASSRTQGKLFF
cdr3_nt: TGTGCCAGCAGTCGTACTCAGGGGAAGCTGTTTTTT

v_call: TRBV18
clone_size: NA
j_call: TRBJ2-2
d_call: TRBD2
cdr3_aa: CASSPAGAGELFF
cdr3_nt: TGTGCCAGCTCACCAGCGGGGGCCGGGGAGCTGTTTTTT

v_call: TRBV9
clone_size: NA
j_call: TRBJ1-5
d_call: NA
cdr3_aa: CASGDGNQPQHF
cdr3_nt: TGTGCCAGCGGAGATGGCAATCAGCCCCAGCATTTT

v_call: TRBV27
clone_size: NA
j_call: TRBJ2-5
d_call: NA
cdr3_aa: CASSFRAGKKSETQYF
cdr3_nt: TGTGCCAGCAGTTTTCGGGCAGGGAAAAAATCAGAGACCCAGTACTTC

v_call: TRBV6-5
clone_size: NA
j_call: TRBJ2-1
d_call: TRBD1
cdr3_aa: CAVTPGTGHNEQFF
cdr3_nt: TGTGCCGTAACCCCCGGGACAGGACACAATGAGCAGTTCTTC

v_call: TRBV30
clone_size: NA
j_call: TRBJ2-5
d_call: TRBD2
cdr3_aa: CAWSFGRVNQETQYF
cdr3_nt: TGTGCCTGGAGTTTCGGGAGGGTAAACCAAGAGACCCAGTACTTC

v_call: TRBV28
clone_size: NA
j_call: TRBJ1-2
d_call: TRBD1
cdr3_aa: CASTDGTGGASGYTF
cdr3_nt: TGTGCCAGCACGGACGGGACAGGGGGCGCGAGTGGCTACACCTTC

v_call: TRBV2
clone_size: NA
j_call: TRBJ2-7
d_call: NA
cdr3_aa: CASRETGSSYEQYF
cdr3_nt: TGTGCCAGCAGGGAAACGGGGAGCTCCTACGAGCAGTACTTC

v_call: TRBV7-9
clone_size: NA
j_call: TRBJ1-4
d_call: TRBD1
cdr3_aa: CASSPGTGANEKLFF
cdr3_nt: TGTGCCAGCAGCCCAGGGACAGGCGCTAATGAAAAACTGTTTTTT

v_call: TRBV10-3
clone_size: NA
j_call: TRBJ1-1
d_call: TRBD1
cdr3_aa: CAIKIQGDTEAFF
cdr3_nt: TGTGCCATCAAGATACAGGGGGACACTGAAGCTTTCTTT

v_call: TRBV6-5
clone_size: NA
j_call: TRBJ1-4
d_call: TRBD1
cdr3_aa: CASRGQANEKLFF
cdr3_nt: TGTGCCAGCAGGGGACAGGCTAATGAAAAACTGTTTTTT